This TCR beta chain was observed in a study of shared clonotypes between healthy human individuals. General observations from the study: Clonotypes shared by all four donors outscored non-shared clonotypes in generation probability.

Here immunoSEQ multiplex PCR was the method, and the copy in TCRdb shows in-frame clones only, minus some. The profile shows around 1.6 million clones, under 99% of them singletons. A note on this clone: What it recognizes is unknown.

The CDR3 length is 13 residues. Germline-derived CDR1 and CDR2 are SGHKS and YYEKEE (reference sequence). V lost 5 bases, J lost 5 bases, and 14 bases lay in between. The chain combines TRBV5-5 with TRBJ2-7, with D unresolved. Specimen: naive CD4+ T cells sorted from blood. Specified subset: CD45RA+ positively selected. The clonotype was recovered from a man aged 30 to 45 in good health. CDR3 loop: CASSGPAYDEQYF. CDR3 nucleotides: TGTGCCAGCAGTGGTCCGGCATACGACGAGCAGTACTTC.